This passage covers 24 T cell receptor beta chains from one sample sequenced in a study of T cell clonality in common variable immunodeficiency. Study-wide points: In common variable immunodeficiency, TCR beta chains reportedly carried fewer deletions and N-nucleotide insertions.

The data were produced by immunoSEQ multiplex PCR, yet TCRdb's version contains in-frame clones alone and is incomplete. Reported are 25,000 to 35,000 clones, none seen only once; the ten largest carry 29%. Their specific antigens are unknown. The sample taken for sequencing was peripheral blood mononuclear cells. The source of these receptors is a human donor with common variable immunodeficiency.

The chain's CDR3 is CASSMGGRPSRGYTF. The sequenced CDR3 bases are TGTGCCAGTAGTATGGGGGGGCGTCCGAGTCGGGGC. This rearrangement joins TRBV19 to TRBJ1-2, with D possibly being TRBD1 (6 bases). The read ends 3 residues early relative to the CDR3; the germline J gene fills the gap. Germline CDR1 and CDR2: LNHDA and SQIVND (reference sequence). The CDR3 runs 15 residues.

Worth noting for this clone: The sequence runs out 3 residues before the end of the CDR3; the remainder is reconstructed from the germline J gene. The chain joins TRBV6-1 to TRBJ2-1; a weak D match, TRBD2 (7 bases). The CDR3 is 16 residues long. CDR1 is MNHNS, CDR2 SASEGT, per germline. V lost 4 bases to trimming and J lost 6 bases, with 19 bases between them. Incomplete CDR3 DNA: TGTGCCAGCAGTGGGGCGGGGGCCTCTTTCCGCAATGAG. Its translation: CASSGAGASFRNE. The whole CDR3 sequence is CASSGAGASFRNEQFF.

There are a few counts of this clone. The CDR3 loop reads CASVRGADTGELFF. The part of the CDR3 DNA that was read is TGTGCCAGCGTCAGGGGTGCGGACACCGGGGAG. J is TRBJ2-2 and V is TRBV7-6; a weak D match, TRBD1 (6 bases). The CDR3 end falls 3 residues outside the read, so it is completed with the germline J gene. The CDR3 covers 14 residues. The V gene lost 8 bases and the J gene lost 3 bases, with 13 bases spanning the gap. Germline-derived CDR1 and CDR2 are SGHVS and FNYEAQ.

Concerning this clone itself: The read is 3 residues too short to cover the CDR3 end, so that end is filled in from the germline J gene. The chain couples TRBV19 to TRBJ1-1, with D perhaps matching TRBD1 (5 bases). This CDR3 has 16 amino acids. V gave up 6 bases and J gave up 0 bases, with 17 bases separating them. Germline CDR1 LNHDA, CDR2 SQIVND (reference sequence). The CDR3 loop reads CASRNFGGFMNTEAFF. The covered CDR3 bases are TGTGCCAGTAGAAATTTCGGGGGATTCATGAACACTGAA.

This clone was recorded at least ten times. The read ends 3 residues early relative to the CDR3; the germline J gene fills the gap. The V call is TRBV5-5, the J call TRBJ2-3, with 7 bases that match TRBD2. Germline V gene lookup returns CDR1 SGHKS and CDR2 YYEKEE (reference sequence). The CDR3 runs 15 residues. Losses at the gene ends were 3 bases for V and 3 bases for J; bases not matched to a gene: 7. This CDR3 reads CASSWGGVGTDTQYF. The part of the CDR3 DNA that was read is TGTGCCAGCAGCTGGGGAGGGGTAGGAACAGATACG.

In its sample, this clone was seen a few times. The sequenced fragment ends 3 residues before the CDR3 boundary, so the rest is inferred from the germline J gene. J is TRBJ2-5 and V is TRBV7-9; tentative D call: TRBD1 (6 bases). Trimming pared 5 bases from V and 2 bases from J, leaving 15 bases between. Germline lookup yields CDR1 SEHNR and CDR2 FQNEAQ (reference sequence). The CDR3 has 15 amino acids. The CDR3 DNA, read in part, is TGTGCCAGCAGCCAAATCTGGACAGTACAAGAGACC. Its protein product is CASSQIWTVQET. The full CDR3 protein reads CASSQIWTVQETQYF.

A word on this clone: Sequencing ends 3 residues short of the CDR3 end; the germline J gene provides the rest. The rearrangement links TRBV7-2 to TRBJ1-5; D is undetermined. Trimming cost V 5 bases and J 4 bases, with 6 bases left between them. This CDR3 contains 12 residues. CDR1 SGHTA and CDR2 FQGNSA come from the germline V gene. CDR3 region: CASSNSNQPQHF. The DNA read from the CDR3 is TGTGCCAGCAGCAATAGTAATCAGCCC.

Notes on this clone: The read is 3 residues too short to cover the CDR3 end, so that end is filled in from the germline J gene. This chain links TRBV18 with TRBJ2-3, with D possibly being TRBD2 (5 bases). The CDR3 runs to 15 residues. Looked up from germline, CDR1 is KGHSH and CDR2 is LQKENI. Between the trimmed V and J ends, which lost 8 bases and 0 bases, there was a span of 15 bases. The CDR3 DNA, read in part, is TGTGCCAGCCGAATTAGCGTCTCTAGCACAGATACG. Translating it yields CASRISVSSTDT. The CDR3 in its entirety is CASRISVSSTDTQYF. The entire variable domain, with the rest obtained from reference TRBV18 and TRBJ2-3, is as follows: NAGVMQNPRHLVRRRGQEARLRCSPMKGHSHVYWYRQLPEEGLKFMVYLQKENIIDESGMPKERFSAEFPKEGPSILRIQQVVRGDSAAYFCASRISVSSTDTQYFGPGTRLTVL.

Concerning this clone: The read falls 3 residues short of the CDR3 end, and the missing part is taken from the germline J gene. This rearrangement joins TRBV19 to TRBJ2-1; TRBD1 aligns across 7 bases. Germline CDR1 reads LNHDA; CDR2 reads SQIVND (reference sequence). The CDR3 length is 15 residues. Unmatched junction bases numbered 6, after V lost 7 bases and J lost 0 bases. Incomplete CDR3 DNA: TGTGCCAGTAAGGCCGGGGACAGCTCCTACAATGAG. Protein product: CASKAGDSSYNE. In full, the CDR3 reads CASKAGDSSYNEQFF.

This clone was counted many times. The read terminates 3 residues ahead of where the CDR3 ends, so the germline J gene completes it. The chain recombines TRBV5-4 with TRBJ1-6, with D tentatively TRBD1 (5 bases). Germline-derived CDR1 and CDR2 are SGHNT and YYREEE (reference sequence). V was cut by 4 bases and J by 7 bases, with 12 bases left in between. The CDR3 length is 14 residues. The CDR3 loop reads CASSALGGNSPLHF. The sequenced part of the CDR3 DNA is TGTGCCAGCAGCGCCTTGGGGGGGAATTCACCC. Full variable domain (outside the CDR3, taken from reference TRBV5-4 and TRBJ1-6): ETGVTQSPTHLIKTRGQQVTLRCSSQSGHNTVSWYQQALGQGPQFIFQYYREEENGRGNFPPRFSGLQFPNYSSELNVNALELDDSALYLCASSALGGNSPLHFGNGTRLTVT.

In its sample, this clone was seen a few times. The read falls 3 residues short of the CDR3 end, and the missing part is taken from the germline J gene. V and J are TRBV19 and TRBJ2-1; 8 positions agree with TRBD1. The junction had 13 bases not matched to a gene; V was cut back by 6 bases and J by 0 bases. The CDR3 runs to 18 residues. CDR1 LNHDA and CDR2 SQIVND come from the germline V gene (reference sequence). The CDR3 DNA, read in part, is TGTGCCAGTAGCCTACCACCGGGACAGGTACTCTCCTACAATGAG. Its translation is CASSLPPGQVLSYNE. The whole CDR3 sequence reads CASSLPPGQVLSYNEQFF.

This clone has just a few counts. The read ends 3 residues early relative to the CDR3; the germline J gene fills the gap. V is TRBV7-3 and J is TRBJ2-2; 11 nucleotides agree with TRBD2. The trim removed 1 base at V and 3 bases at J, leaving 10 bases unmatched. The CDR3 runs to 19 residues. Germline assignment: CDR1 SGHTA and CDR2 FQGTGA. The covered CDR3 bases are TGTGCCAGCAGCTTAAAGGGGGTAGCGGGGGGGCCCCACACCGGGGAG. Encoded protein: CASSLKGVAGGPHTGE. The CDR3 reads in full as CASSLKGVAGGPHTGELFF.

Regarding this clone: The read falls 3 residues short of the CDR3 end, and the missing part is taken from the germline J gene. This chain links TRBV18 with TRBJ2-5, with D possibly matching TRBD2 (6 bases). Germline CDR1 is KGHSH and CDR2 is LQKENI. V lost 3 bases, J lost 1 base, and 9 bases lay in between. CDR3 size: 14 residues. CDR3 sequence reads: CASSPNGGQETQYF. CDR3 DNA (partial): TGTGCCAGCTCACCGAACGGGGGCCAAGAGACC.

There are a few counts of this clone. Read sequence stops 3 residues before the CDR3 end, and the germline J gene provides the missing end. The chain combines TRBV19 with TRBJ2-3; 9 positions agree with TRBD2. Germline V gene sequence: CDR1 LNHDA, CDR2 SQIVND (reference sequence). This CDR3 has 15 amino acids. J was trimmed by 3 bases and V by 5 bases; bases with no gene match: 6. CDR3 DNA, as far as it was read: TGTGCCAGTAGTTTAAGGACTAGCGAAACAGATACG. Its translation: CASSLRTSETDT. The complete CDR3 sequence is CASSLRTSETDTQYF.

This clone was counted between two and nine times. Read sequence stops 3 residues before the CDR3 end, and the germline J gene provides the missing end. The rearrangement links TRBV7-6 to TRBJ2-5; 8 positions agree with TRBD2. The CDR3 is 14 amino acids. From germline, CDR1 is SGHVS and CDR2 FNYEAQ. The V segment lost 5 bases and the J segment 1 base; nucleotides outside the gene matches: 3. The sequenced part of the CDR3 DNA is TGTGCCAGCAGCCCCGGACTAGCCCAAGAGACC. Translation: CASSPGLAQET. The complete CDR3 reads CASSPGLAQETQYF.

This clone showed up just a few times. Read coverage stops 3 residues before the CDR3 terminus; the germline J gene supplies the remainder. The rearrangement joins TRBV7-8 to TRBJ1-6, with TRBD1 as a possible D gene (6 bases). The CDR3 loop spans 18 amino acids. Germline V lookup: CDR1 SGHVS, CDR2 FQNEAQ. V was pared by 5 bases and J by 6 bases, with 23 bases between. CDR3 DNA (partial): TGTGCCAGCAGCCGAAACCCGAGAGTGACAGGCCCTAATTCACCC. This gives the protein CASSRNPRVTGPNSP. The full CDR3 sequence reads CASSRNPRVTGPNSPLHF.

A note on this clone: The read is 3 residues too short to cover the CDR3 end, so that end is filled in from the germline J gene. The same CDR3 is also encoded by other DNA sequences in this sample. The chain joins TRBV6-4 to TRBJ2-1; the match to TRBD2 covers 10 bases. The CDR3 has 15 residues. V lost 0 bases, J lost 4 bases, and 0 bases stayed unmatched. Per the germline V gene, CDR1 is MRHNA and CDR2 is SNTAGT. The sequenced part of the CDR3 DNA is TGTGCCAGCAGTGACTCAGCGGGGGGGTACAATGAG. Translated, it gives CASSDSAGGYNE. The CDR3 reads in full as CASSDSAGGYNEQFF.

This clone was found many times. Read data end 3 residues before the CDR3 end; the end is taken from the germline J gene. The chain has TRBV7-3 and TRBJ2-5; 7 nucleotides line up with TRBD2. Germline V CDR1 and CDR2: SGHTA, FQGTGA. CDR3 size: 13 residues. Trimming at V came to 4 bases and at J to 5 bases, leaving 4 bases not matched to a gene. The sequenced CDR3 bases are TGTGCCAGCAGCTCCTTCGGGGGGGAGACC. Translated: CASSSFGGET. The full CDR3 protein reads CASSSFGGETQYF.

This clone was seen a few times. The observed sequence ends 3 residues before the CDR3 terminus, with the missing tail filled in from the germline J gene. The chain recombines TRBV30 with TRBJ2-5; 9 bases match TRBD2. V trimming: 0 bases; J trimming: 2 bases; junction bases outside the gene matches: 7. There are 16 residues in the CDR3. Germline CDR1 is GTSNPN and CDR2 is SVGIG (reference sequence). This chain's CDR3 is CAWSVLAGTPQETQYF. CDR3 bases read: TGTGCCTGGAGTGTTCTAGCGGGGACCCCACAAGAGACC.

To note about this clone: Sequencing ends 3 residues short of the CDR3 end; the germline J gene provides the rest. The chain employs TRBV6-2 or TRBV6-3 and TRBJ2-3; D is unclear. The V gene lost 6 bases and the J gene lost 4 bases, with 8 bases spanning the gap. The CDR3 is made up of 12 amino acids. Germline CDR1 reads MNHEY; CDR2 reads SVGEGT. Incomplete CDR3 DNA: TGTGCCAGCAGCGCGGTCCCAGATACG. It translates to CASSAVPDT. In full, the CDR3 reads CASSAVPDTQYF.

This clone was observed many times. A junction boundary mismatches the germline segment, possibly from a read error. The CDR3 end is not reached by the read, which stops 3 residues before it; the germline J gene fills it in. The genes are TRBV7-2 and TRBJ2-2; 9 positions match TRBD2. CDR1 and CDR2 (germline): SGHTA, FQGNSA. The CDR3 has 11 residues. The CDR3 bases that were read are TGTGCCAGCAGCCTTAGCGGGGGG. It codes for CASSLSGG. The full CDR3 protein reads CASSLSGGLFF.

In its sample, this clone was seen many times. The read ends 3 residues shy of where the CDR3 ends; the end is completed using the germline J gene. The V and J genes are TRBV29-1 and TRBJ2-5; tentative D call: TRBD2 (6 bases). Germline CDR1 SQVTM, CDR2 ANQGSEA. The CDR3 is 12 amino acids. Trimming removed 6 bases from V and 5 bases from J, with 13 bases in between. The CDR3 is CSVAVRGETQYF. The CDR3 DNA, read in part, is TGCAGCGTGGCCGTCCGGGGGGAGACC.

This clone has a count of ten or more. The read comes to an end 3 residues before the CDR3 does, leaving the germline J gene to fill in the end. The genes are TRBV19 and TRBJ2-3; 7 nucleotides line up with TRBD2. The V and J ends lost 5 bases and 0 bases, in that order; junction bases with no gene match: 11. The CDR3 covers 17 residues. CDR1 is LNHDA and CDR2 is SQIVND in the germline V gene (reference sequence). The CDR3 here is CASSPQGGGASTDTQYF. CDR3 bases read: TGTGCCAGTAGTCCGCAGGGCGGGGGAGCTAGCACAGATACG. Full variable domain (rest looked up from reference TRBV19 and TRBJ2-3): DGGITQSPKYLFRKEGQNVTLSCEQNLNHDAMYWYRQDPGQGLRLIYYSQIVNDFQKGDIAEGYSVSREKKESFPLTVTSAQKNPTAFYLCASSPQGGGASTDTQYFGPGTRLTVL.

A remark on this clone: The read ends 3 residues before the CDR3 terminus; that terminus is restored from the germline J gene. This chain uses TRBV5-1 with TRBJ2-5, with TRBD2 matching over 10 bases. After removal of 2 bases from V and 5 bases from J, the junction contained 3 bases not matched to a gene. The CDR3 length is 14 residues. Germline V lookup: CDR1 SGHRS, CDR2 YFSETQ. CDR3 region: CASSFQTSGETQYF. CDR3 DNA (partial): TGCGCCAGCAGCTTTCAGACTAGCGGGGAGACC.